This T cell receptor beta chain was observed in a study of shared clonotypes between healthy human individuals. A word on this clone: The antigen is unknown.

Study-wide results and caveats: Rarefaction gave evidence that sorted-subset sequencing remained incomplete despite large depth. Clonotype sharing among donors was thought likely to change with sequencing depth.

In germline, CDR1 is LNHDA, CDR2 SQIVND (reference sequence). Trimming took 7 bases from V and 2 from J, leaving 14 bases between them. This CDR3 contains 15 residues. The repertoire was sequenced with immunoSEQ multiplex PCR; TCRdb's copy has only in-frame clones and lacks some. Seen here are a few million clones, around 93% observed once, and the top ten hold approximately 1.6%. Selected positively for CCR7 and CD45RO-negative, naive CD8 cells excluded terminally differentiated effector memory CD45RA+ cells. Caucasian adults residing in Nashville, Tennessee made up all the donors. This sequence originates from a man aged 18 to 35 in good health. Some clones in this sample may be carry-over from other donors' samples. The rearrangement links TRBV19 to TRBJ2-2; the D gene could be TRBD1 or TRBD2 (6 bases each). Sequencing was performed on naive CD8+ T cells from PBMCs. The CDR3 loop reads CASTSWGANTGELFF. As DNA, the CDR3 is TGTGCCAGTACTTCTTGGGGGGCCAACACCGGGGAGCTGTTTTTT.